Following are 26 T cell receptor beta chains from one sample sequenced in a study of T cells in Graves' hyperthyroidism and ophthalmopathy (dated by TCRdb to the late 2010s). Preparation of the library involved multiplex PCR. TCRdb records Illumina HiSeq 2000 as the sequencer. The TCR beta CDR3 regions were amplified from the RNA transcripts. The TCR CDR3 was subjected to a first round of RT-PCR using the HTBI primer set and the Qiagen OneStep RT-PCR kit. TCRdb reprocessing: public reads trimmed at Q25 with fastp, clones called with MiXCR, in-frame beta chains kept. All rows with the same CDR3 protein become a single entry with the most common DNA and genes. This sample is represented by roughly 710,000 distinct CDR3 sequences; 35% of them were singletons. The ten largest clonotypes hold roughly 30% of the sample. Sequenced input: blood. The receptors originated from a woman between 35 and 50 years old with Graves' hyperthyroidism.

The J gene is TRBJ2-5, the V gene TRBV30, with D hard to call. Germline V gene data show CDR1 as GTSNPN and CDR2 as SVGIG (reference sequence). This CDR3 is built from 14 residues. V lost 0 bases to trimming and J lost 2 bases, with 10 bases between them. The CDR3 DNA follows: TGTGCCTGGAGTGTAAAAGGGAATCAAGAGACCCAGTACTTC. It yields the protein CAWSVKGNQETQYF.

On this clonotype: Since a much larger clone is just one base distant, this may be a read error. The V and J genes are TRBV2 and TRBJ2-7; 7 positions match TRBD1. Germline V gene sequence: CDR1 SNHLY, CDR2 FYNNEI. The CDR3 runs to 12 residues. The CDR3 loop is CASSSGQNEQCF. The DNA of the CDR3 is TGTGCCAGCAGTTCGGGACAGAACGAGCAGTGCTTC. Full variable domain (rest looked up from reference TRBV2 and TRBJ2-7): EPEVTQTPSHQVTQMGQEVILRCVPISNHLYFYWYRQILGQKVEFLVSFYNNEISEKSEIFDDQFSVERPDGSNFTLKIRSTKLEDSAMYFCASSSGQNEQCFGPGTRLTVT.

V usage is TRBV20-1 and J usage is TRBJ2-5; 13 bases align to TRBD2. Germline V gives CDR1 DFQATT, CDR2 SNEGSKA (reference sequence). V gave up 5 bases and J gave up 5 bases; unmatched junction bases: 14. This CDR3 has 17 residues. The CDR3, as DNA: TGCAGTGCTGAAACTAGCGGGAGGGCCAACAGGGGGGAGACCCAGTACTTC. Its protein is CSAETSGRANRGETQYF.

The rearrangement uses TRBV12-3 or TRBV12-4 and TRBJ2-2; possibly TRBD1 for D (6 bases). The CDR3 spans 17 residues. V lost 10 bases and J 2 bases, leaving 23 bases between the germline ends. The CDR3 here is CATSPVTGPLNTGELFF. The CDR3 DNA is TGTGCCACCAGCCCCGTTACAGGGCCGCTCAACACCGGGGAGCTGTTTTTT.

In regard to this clonotype: A much larger clone lies a single base off, so this may be a read error. V is TRBV10-3 and J is TRBJ1-1, with D unresolved. In germline, CDR1 is ENHRY, CDR2 SYGVKD. The CDR3 runs 11 residues. Here the CDR3 DNA reads TGTGCCATCGGTGAAGGAGGAAGCACTTTCTTT. Protein: CAIGEGGSTFF.

This clonotype occurred a few times. The V call is TRBV13, the J call TRBJ1-6; 7 bases align to TRBD1. CDR1 is PRHDT, CDR2 FYEKMQ, per germline (reference sequence). V lost 0 bases and J lost 1; bases outside the gene matches: 6. This CDR3 has 18 amino acids. The CDR3 protein is CASSLGRSQGSYNSPLHF. DNA of the CDR3: TGTGCCAGCAGCTTAGGCCGGTCACAGGGGTCCTATAATTCACCCCTCCACTTT.

This clonotype was detected many times. The chain couples TRBV9 to TRBJ1-5; D unresolved. The CDR3 is 15 residues long. Germline V gives CDR1 SGDLS, CDR2 YYNGEE. V lost 2 bases and J lost 0, with 9 bases in between. This chain's CDR3 is CASSVDLYSNQPQHF. The CDR3 DNA sequence: TGTGCCAGCAGCGTCGACCTGTATAGCAATCAGCCCCAGCATTTT.

A few counts support this clonotype. J is TRBJ2-7 and V is TRBV11-2, with D tentatively TRBD2 (5 bases). Trimming removed 0 bases from V and 3 bases from J, with 15 bases in between. This CDR3 is 16 amino acids long. The germline gives CDR1 SGHAT, CDR2 FQNNGV. The CDR3 spells CASSLDFSPGFYEQYF. The CDR3, as DNA: TGTGCCAGCAGCTTAGATTTCTCCCCGGGGTTCTACGAGCAGTACTTC.

This clonotype has a handful of counts. The gene calls are TRBV4-3 and TRBJ2-7; D may be TRBD1 or TRBD2 (5 bases each). The germline CDR1 and CDR2 sequences are LGHNA and YSLEER. The CDR3 totals 17 residues. With 3 bases removed from V and 1 base from J, the gap between germline ends came to 19 bases. CDR3 amino acids: CASSQLGVRTGSYEQYF. Here the CDR3 DNA reads TGCGCCAGCAGCCAGTTGGGGGTCCGGACTGGATCCTACGAGCAGTACTTC.

The chain joins TRBV12-3 or TRBV12-4 to TRBJ1-2; no definite D call. There are 14 residues in the CDR3. Trimming left V 0 bases short and J 7 bases short, with 12 bases between. CDR3 region: CASSLASGYGGYTF. DNA of the CDR3: TGTGCCAGCAGTTTAGCGAGCGGCTACGGTGGCTACACCTTC.

As regards this clonotype: The DNA is left out, because the CDR3 cannot be placed on it with certainty; the CDR3 is given as TCRdb lists it. The chain is built from TRBV20-1 and TRBJ1-2. CDR1 is DFQATT and CDR2 is SNEGSKA in the germline V gene (reference sequence). With termini counted, the CDR3 has 17 amino acids. CDR3 loop: CSAELHGASLPNYGCTF.

This clonotype was observed many times. The chain joins TRBV7-2 to TRBJ2-7; the D gene is possibly TRBD2 (5 bases). CDR3 length equals 17 residues. Looked up from germline, CDR1 is SGHTA and CDR2 is FQGNSA. Trimming pared 4 bases from V and 5 bases from J, leaving 24 bases between. CDR3 coding DNA: TGTGCCAGCAGCTACACGCCCATGAGGGTCCTTGGGGACGAGCAGTACTTC. Encoded protein: CASSYTPMRVLGDEQYF.

This clonotype showed up just once. The chain links TRBV7-3 to TRBJ1-6; 11 bases are shared with TRBD1. After removal of 4 bases from V and 10 bases from J, the junction contained 3 bases not matched to a gene. Germline V gene lookup returns CDR1 SGHTA and CDR2 FQGTGA. CDR3 size: 14 residues. The CDR3 spells CASSSGQGESPLHF. The DNA of the CDR3 is TGTGCCAGCAGCTCGGGACAGGGGGAGTCACCCCTCCACTTT.

This clonotype showed up just a few times. The chain couples TRBV19 to TRBJ2-7; 7 bases match TRBD2. Germline CDR1 LNHDA, CDR2 SQIVND (reference sequence). V was clipped by 4 bases and J by 4 bases; unmatched bases: 10. The CDR3 has 15 residues. The CDR3 region has the DNA TGTGCCAGTAGTACCTCTCGCGGGAGAGCTTACGAGCAGTACTTC. It specifies CASSTSRGRAYEQYF.

The chain combines TRBV2 with TRBJ2-2; D remains ambiguous. V lost 7 bases and J lost 4, with 7 bases in between. The germline V gene has CDR1 SNHLY and CDR2 FYNNEI. The CDR3 is 12 residues long. This CDR3 reads CASTFFTGELFF. Written as DNA, the CDR3 is TGTGCCAGCACCTTCTTCACCGGGGAGCTGTTTTTT.

The V and J genes are TRBV29-1 and TRBJ2-7; 10 nucleotides align to TRBD1. The CDR3 is made up of 12 amino acids. Germline loops: CDR1 SQVTM, CDR2 ANQGSEA. With 7 bases clipped from V and 5 bases from J, the junction kept 5 bases outside the gene matches. The CDR3 nucleotides are TGCAGCGCCGGGACAGGGGCCAACGAGCAGTACTTC. This encodes CSAGTGANEQYF.

This clonotype was detected many times. V and J are TRBV29-1 and TRBJ1-5; 9 bases agree with TRBD1. J lost 1 base, V lost 6 bases, and 7 bases had no gene match. This CDR3 has 15 residues. The germline CDR1 and CDR2 sequences are SQVTM and ANQGSEA. The CDR3 DNA is TGCAGCGTAGCTACCGGGACAGGGAGCAATCAGCCCCAGCATTTT. Translated: CSVATGTGSNQPQHF.

With respect to this clonotype: A much larger clone is a single base away; this may be a read error. The chain employs TRBV5-1 and TRBJ1-1, with unresolved D. This CDR3 comprises 15 residues. Germline lookup yields CDR1 SGHRS and CDR2 YFSETQ. CDR3 sequence (DNA): TGCGCCAGCAGCTTGATTAACGGGCAGAACACTCAAGCTTTCTTT. It is translated as CASSLINGQNTQAFF.

There are many counts of this clonotype. The rearrangement joins TRBV7-2 to TRBJ2-7; D perhaps matches TRBD2 (6 bases). This CDR3 is built from 13 residues. V was trimmed by 7 bases and J by 4 bases, leaving 14 bases between them. From germline, CDR1 is SGHTA and CDR2 FQGNSA. The CDR3 bases are TGTGCCAGCACCAAACTTGGGGGGTACGAGCAGTACTTC. Residues: CASTKLGGYEQYF.

This clonotype showed up just a few times. V gene TRBV7-9 combines with J gene TRBJ2-5, with 12 nucleotides matching TRBD1. CDR1 SEHNR and CDR2 FQNEAQ come from the germline V gene (reference sequence). Trimming cost V 5 bases and J 5 bases; bases outside gene matches: 12. This CDR3 is built from 17 residues. Here the CDR3 DNA reads TGTGCCAGCAGCCCAGGGTGGGGGGACAGGGGGCACGAGACCCAGTACTTC. Amino acid sequence: CASSPGWGDRGHETQYF.

The genes are TRBV11-1 and TRBJ2-7; D is ambiguous. V lost 5 bases, J lost 5 bases, and 13 bases lay in between. Looked up from germline, CDR1 is SGHAT and CDR2 is FQDESV (reference sequence). CDR3 size: 13 residues. The CDR3: CASSHRVWDEQYF. DNA of the CDR3: TGTGCCAGCAGCCACCGGGTCTGGGACGAGCAGTACTTC. Full variable domain (remainder filled in from reference TRBV11-1 and TRBJ2-7): EAEVAQSPRYKITEKSQAVAFWCDPISGHATLYWYRQILGQGPELLVQFQDESVVDDSQLPKDRFSAERLKGVDSTLKIQPAELGDSAMYLCASSHRVWDEQYFGPGTRLTVT.

The chain recombines TRBV19 with TRBJ2-6; tentative D call: TRBD1 (6 bases). Germline CDR1 LNHDA, CDR2 SQIVND (reference sequence). The CDR3 runs 16 residues. With 7 bases removed from V and 2 bases from J, the gap between germline ends came to 15 bases. CDR3 residues: CASMGDRSPGANVLTF. The CDR3 DNA is TGTGCCAGTATGGGAGACAGGTCTCCTGGGGCCAACGTCCTGACTTTC.

The chain uses TRBV2 and TRBJ1-5; 8 bases map to TRBD1. The J call may be mistaken, given a closer DNA end match to TRBJ2-3. Germline assignment: CDR1 SNHLY and CDR2 FYNNEI. The CDR3 runs to 13 residues. CDR3 amino acids: CASTLDRADTQYF. The CDR3 DNA is TGTGCCAGCACCTTGGACAGGGCAGATACGCAGTATTTT.

Many counts were recorded for this clonotype. This sequence joins TRBV20-1 and TRBJ1-5; D ambiguous. The CDR3 has 16 amino acids. Trimming shortened V by 6 bases and J by 1 base, and 19 bases separated the two germline ends. Germline V gene sequence: CDR1 DFQATT, CDR2 SNEGSKA (reference sequence). The CDR3 spells CSARHPRRESNQPQHF. CDR3 coding DNA: TGCAGTGCCCGACATCCGAGGAGGGAAAGCAATCAGCCCCAGCATTTT.

Ten or more counts support this clonotype. The chain joins TRBV19 to TRBJ1-2; maybe TRBD1 (6 bases). Germline values: CDR1 LNHDA, CDR2 SQIVND (reference sequence). V was cut by 1 base and J by 3 bases, with 6 bases left in between. This CDR3 is 13 amino acids long. The CDR3 region is CASSIGQDYGYTF. As DNA, the CDR3 is TGTGCCAGTAGTATAGGACAGGACTATGGCTACACCTTC.

This clonotype was counted at least ten times. CDR3 amino acids: CASSPKTGNTEAFF. CDR3 DNA: TGTGCCAGCAGCCCGAAGACAGGGAACACTGAAGCTTTCTTT. The gene calls are TRBV7-9 and TRBJ1-1; D may be TRBD1 (6 bases). Looked up from germline, CDR1 is SEHNR and CDR2 is FQNEAQ (reference sequence). The CDR3 consists of 14 residues. Trimming stripped 5 bases from V and 1 base from J, with 11 bases between.